This T cell receptor (beta chain) was identified in a study of T cell repertoires in cytomegalovirus infection. Study overall: TCR beta signatures that were public indicated CMV infection and matching HLA type.

Worth noting for this clonotype: The antigen remains undetermined.

TCRdb ran MiXCR on the reads and lists one entry per CDR3 protein. The repertoire holds 630,000 or so distinct CDR3 sequences, with roughly 26% as singletons. Looked up from germline, CDR1 is MNHEY and CDR2 is SMNVEV (reference sequence). This CDR3 comprises 16 residues. The V segment lost 5 bases and the J segment 0 bases; nucleotides outside the gene matches: 3. Findings and limits, study-wide: The ex vivo response showed dominance by HLA-C-restricted CMV-specific TCR beta clonotypes. CMV carriers having the relevant HLA were flagged by cumulative public TCR beta family frequency.

This chain joins TRBV27 and TRBJ2-3; 12 bases are a match to TRBD2. This clonotype was sampled from a human donor in good health (CMV status not recorded). Some clones in this sample may be carry-over from other donors' samples. The sample was CD8+ T cells from PBMCs. This CDR3 reads CASSHGTSGSTDTQYF. In DNA, the CDR3 is TGTGCCAGCAGTCACGGGACTAGCGGGAGCACAGATACGCAGTATTTT.